The T cell receptor (beta chain) under discussion was sequenced for a study of T-cell memory formation after mild COVID-19. Study overall: TCR clusters showed largely donor specificity.

Using its own MiXCR run on the 5' RACE reads, TCRdb lists one record per CDR3 protein. The table has more than 350,000 distinct CDR3 sequences, around 21% seen once. Study-wide results and caveats: Mainly CM and EM harbored the contracting CD4+ clones; mainly EMRA harbored the CD8+ ones. The finding that pre-infection memory included some responding clones suggested that cross-reactive memory joined.

As regards this clonotype: Its specificity is unknown.

The clonotype was recovered from an adult woman who had mild COVID-19 (a few samples of this study predate the infection). Cell type and time point are not known. Sequences were obtained from PBMCs or a T cell subset sorted from them (not recorded which).

The CDR3 loop reads CASSFSGLAGAQETQYF. CDR3 DNA: TGTGCCAGCAGCTTTAGTGGACTAGCGGGTGCCCAAGAGACCCAGTACTTC. The V and J genes are TRBV7-2 and TRBJ2-5, with 11 bases aligning to TRBD2. Per germline, CDR1 SGHTA and CDR2 FQGNSA. V lost 3 bases and J lost 1; bases outside the gene matches: 7. This CDR3 spans 17 amino acids.